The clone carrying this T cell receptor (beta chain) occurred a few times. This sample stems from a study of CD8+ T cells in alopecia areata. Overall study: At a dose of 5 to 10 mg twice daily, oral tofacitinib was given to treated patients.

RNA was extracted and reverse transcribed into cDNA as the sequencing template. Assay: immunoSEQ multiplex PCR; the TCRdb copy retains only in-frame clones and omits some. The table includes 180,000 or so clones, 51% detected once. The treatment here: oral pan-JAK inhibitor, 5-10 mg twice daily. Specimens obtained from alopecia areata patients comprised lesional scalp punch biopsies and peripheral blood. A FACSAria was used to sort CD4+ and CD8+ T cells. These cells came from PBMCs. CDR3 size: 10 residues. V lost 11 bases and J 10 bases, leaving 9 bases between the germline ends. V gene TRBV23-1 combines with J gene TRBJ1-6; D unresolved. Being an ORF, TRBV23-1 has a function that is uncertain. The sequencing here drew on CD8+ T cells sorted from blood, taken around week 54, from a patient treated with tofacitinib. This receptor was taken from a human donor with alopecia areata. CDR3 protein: CACFESPLHF. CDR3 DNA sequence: TGCGCCTGCTTTGAGTCACCCCTCCACTTT.